This T cell receptor beta chain is drawn from a study of shared clonotypes between healthy human individuals. Trimming shortened V by 0 bases and J by 0 bases, and 6 bases separated the two germline ends. This CDR3 is built from 14 residues. Germline V lookup: CDR1 GTSNPN, CDR2 SVGIG (reference sequence). Assay: immunoSEQ multiplex PCR; the TCRdb copy retains only in-frame clones and omits some. The sample holds roughly 640,000 clones, around 97% seen once. This TCR was sampled from a woman aged 25-40 years in good health. Specimen: naive CD4+ T cells sorted from blood. Subset in this sample: CD45RA+ positively selected. The chain employs TRBV30 and TRBJ2-1; D not resolved. The CDR3 spells CAWSVLSSYNEQFF. The CDR3 region has the DNA TGTGCCTGGAGTGTACTAAGCTCCTACAATGAGCAGTTCTTC.